This T cell receptor (beta chain) was profiled in a study of OX40 agonist ivuxolimab in advanced cancers. The study in broad terms: The costimulatory receptor OX40 (CD134) was targeted by ivuxolimab, a fully human IgG2 agonistic monoclonal antibody. Partial responses were achieved by three dose-escalation patients, of whom one had hepatocellular carcinoma and two had cutaneous melanoma. The paper describes the monotherapy dose-escalation part (N ≈ 49 patients) of the phase I trial of ivuxolimab. Peripheral TCRbeta sequencing aimed to test whether ivuxolimab altered TCR sequence diversity and caused clonal T-cell expansion. Among the 52 dose-escalation patients, some 19 had hepatocellular carcinoma, approximately 15 melanoma, 9 renal cell carcinoma and 9 head and neck cancer. Intravenous ivuxolimab was administered to patients every 2 weeks at six dose levels: 0.01, 0.1, 0.3, 1.5, 3 and 10 mg/kg. Patients were allowed to have had prior anti-PD-1, anti-PD-L1 or anti-CTLA-4 therapy, and 40% of the dose-escalation patients had been treated with checkpoint inhibitors. In the dose-escalation cohort, around four fifths of patients were male, and the mean age was roughly 56 years with a range of about 20 to 79. The full study reports these points: After ivuxolimab, expanded clones were on average more numerous among CD8+ T cells than among CD4+ T cells. Partial responders in the 0.1-3.0 mg/kg groups had among the lowest normalized peripheral clonal expansion, especially among CD8+ T cells. At doses of 0.1 to 3.0 mg/kg, clonal expansion of both CD4+ and CD8+ T cells in blood was seen between baseline and week 6. The antigen specificity of the peripheral T cells that underwent clonal expansion was not determined. Low levels of normalized T-cell clonal expansion were also seen in some patients who did not respond.

V sheds 5 bases and J sheds 4 bases, leaving 18 bases between their ends. Measured from the cysteine to the phenylalanine, the CDR3 is 16 residues long. Only the CDR3 portion is preserved as DNA: 48 bases, with reading frame beginning at the first base. CDR1 and CDR2 (SEHNR, FQNEAQ) derive from the germline V gene (reference sequence). For sequencing of the TCRbeta CDR3 region, genomic DNA was extracted from the sorted cells. The immunoSEQ Assay was used for sequencing of TCRbeta CDR3 regions. In its TCRdb copy, this immuneACCESS table keeps in-frame sequences only and misses some clones. Where compared with another copy, unresolved V genes explain less than half of these, and the others have no known cause. The sample records under 150,000 clones, 75% to 90% of which are singletons. Around 0.57% of the sample is in the top ten clones. As for this clone: The target of this receptor is not known. No base-level quality is on record; no much larger clone is a single base apart.

Patients with autoimmune disease history or receiving systemic immunosuppression were excluded from the trial. Peripheral blood for TCR sequencing was collected from all dose cohorts at baseline, on cycle 4 day 1, and on cycle 7 day 1. The samples were taken from a phase I, first-in-human, multicenter, open-label dose-escalation trial of ivuxolimab. Adults with locally advanced or metastatic melanoma, renal cell carcinoma, hepatocellular carcinoma or head and neck squamous cell carcinoma were enrolled in the trial. Before TCR sequencing, CD4+ T cells and CD8+ T cells were sorted from peripheral blood as separate populations.

Sample: CD4+ or CD8+ T cells sorted from blood, taken in a trial of the OX40 agonist ivuxolimab. This clonotype was sampled from an adult with an advanced solid tumor such as melanoma, head and neck, liver or kidney cancer. This receptor chain uses TRBV7-9 and TRBJ1-5; the D gene is perhaps TRBD1, from 6 matching bases. The CDR3: CASSVETGSWNQPQHF. The DNA is as follows: TGTGCCAGCAGCGTTGAAACAGGGTCATGGAATCAGCCCCAGCATTTT.